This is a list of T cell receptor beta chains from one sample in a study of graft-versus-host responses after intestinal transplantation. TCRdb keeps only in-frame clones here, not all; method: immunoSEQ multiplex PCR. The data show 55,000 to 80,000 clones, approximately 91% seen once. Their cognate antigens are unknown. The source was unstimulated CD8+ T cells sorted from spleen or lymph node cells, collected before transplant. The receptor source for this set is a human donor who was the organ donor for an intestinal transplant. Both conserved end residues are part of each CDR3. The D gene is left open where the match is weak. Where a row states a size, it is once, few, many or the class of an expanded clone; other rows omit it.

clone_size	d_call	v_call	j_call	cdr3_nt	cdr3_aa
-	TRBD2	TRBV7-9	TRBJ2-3	TGTGCCAGCAGCTCTCTAGCGGGAGTTCAAGATACGCAGTATTTT	CASSSLAGVQDTQYF
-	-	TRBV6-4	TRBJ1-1	TGTGCCAGCAGTGAGGGACAGAACACTGAAGCTTTCTTT	CASSEGQNTEAFF
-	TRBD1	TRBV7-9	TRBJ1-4	TGTGCCAGCACCAACGGACAGGGGGCCACTAATGAAAAACTGTTTTTT	CASTNGQGATNEKLFF
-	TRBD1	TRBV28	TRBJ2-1	TGTGCCAGCAGTTTAGGGACCGGGACAGTCCAGTTCTTC	CASSLGTGTVQFF
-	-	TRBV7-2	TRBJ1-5	TGTGCCAGCAGCCCCTCTTTGAGGGAATTTAGCAATCAGCCCCAGCATTTT	CASSPSLREFSNQPQHF
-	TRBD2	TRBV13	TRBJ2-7	TGTGCCAGCAGCTCACGGACTAGCGGGAACTACGAGCAGTACTTC	CASSSRTSGNYEQYF
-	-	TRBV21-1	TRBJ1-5	TGTGCCAGCAGCAACGGGACAGGGACTCAGCCCCAGCATTTT	CASSNGTGTQPQHF
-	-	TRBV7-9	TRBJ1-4	TGTGCCAGCAGCCAGACGGAGCGGGATGAAAAACTGTTTTTT	CASSQTERDEKLFF
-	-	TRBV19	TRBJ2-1	TGTGCCAGTAGTATAGTGGCTAGTCCTAAATTCTTC	CASSIVASPKFF
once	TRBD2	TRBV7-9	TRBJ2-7	TGTGCCAGCAGCGATACGGGAGGGCCGTGGTTCGAGCAGTACTTC	CASSDTGGPWFEQYF
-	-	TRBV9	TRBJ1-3	TGTGCCAGCAGCGAATCAGACAGCGACGGTGGAAACACCATATATTTT	CASSESDSDGGNTIYF
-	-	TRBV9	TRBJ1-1	TGTGCCAGCAGCGAAGAAAGTGGGGGGACTGAAGCTTTCTTT	CASSEESGGTEAFF
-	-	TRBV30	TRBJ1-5	TGTGCCTGGAGCCAATGGGGGGTAAGTCTTCGGCCCCAGCATTTT	CAWSQWGVSLRPQHF
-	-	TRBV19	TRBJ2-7	TGTGCCAGTAGTATTTCCCACATAACCGAGCAGTACTTC	CASSISHITEQYF
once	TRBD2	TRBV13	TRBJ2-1	TGTGCCAGCAGCCCGGGGAGCGGGACCGAAATGGGCAATGAGCAGTTCTTC	CASSPGSGTEMGNEQFF
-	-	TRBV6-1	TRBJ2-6	TGTGCCGGCAGTGAAACAGGGTCTGGGGCCAACGTCCTGACTTTC	CAGSETGSGANVLTF
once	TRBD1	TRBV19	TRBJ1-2	TGTGCCAGTAAATTCCAGGGGGCGGGCTATGGCTACACCTTC	CASKFQGAGYGYTF
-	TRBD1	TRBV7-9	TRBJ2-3	TGTGCCAGCAGACACCCGGGACAGGGAGGAGATACGCAGTATTTT	CASRHPGQGGDTQYF
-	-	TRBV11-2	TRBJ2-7	TGTGCCAGCAGCCGCGGGTCTTTCTACGAGCAGTACTTC	CASSRGSFYEQYF
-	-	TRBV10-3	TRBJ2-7	TGTGCCATCAGTGGCGACCGCGGGGAAAACTACGAGCAGTACTTC	CAISGDRGENYEQYF
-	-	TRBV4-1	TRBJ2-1	TGCGCCAGCAGCCAAATAGAGGTACGGGAGCAGTTCTTC	CASSQIEVREQFF
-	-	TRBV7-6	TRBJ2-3	TGTGCCAGCAGCTTAGCCGCAGATACGCAGTATTTT	CASSLAADTQYF
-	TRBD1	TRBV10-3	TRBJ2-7	TGTGCCATCAGAGGACAGGGAGTATACGAGCAGTACTTC	CAIRGQGVYEQYF
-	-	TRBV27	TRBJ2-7	TGTGCCAGCAGTTTGAGAGCGGGTCTCTCCTACGAGCAGTACTTC	CASSLRAGLSYEQYF
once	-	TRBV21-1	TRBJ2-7	TGTGCCAGCACCGACAGGGGACCTCTTGGGCCTCTCTCCTACGAGCAGTACTTC	CASTDRGPLGPLSYEQYF